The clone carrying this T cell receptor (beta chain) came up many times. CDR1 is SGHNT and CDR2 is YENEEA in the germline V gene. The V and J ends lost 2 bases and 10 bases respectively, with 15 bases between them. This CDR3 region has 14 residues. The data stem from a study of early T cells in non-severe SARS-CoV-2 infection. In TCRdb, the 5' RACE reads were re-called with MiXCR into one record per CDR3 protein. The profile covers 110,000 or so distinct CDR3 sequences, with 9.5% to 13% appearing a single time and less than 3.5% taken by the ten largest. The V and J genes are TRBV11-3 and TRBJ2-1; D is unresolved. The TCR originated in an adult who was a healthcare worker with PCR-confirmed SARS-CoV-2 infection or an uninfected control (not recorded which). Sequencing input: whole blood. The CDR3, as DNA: TGTGCCAGCAGCTTATCCAGTGGGATTTACGAGCAGTTCTTC. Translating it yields CASSLSSGIYEQFF.